The sequence of this T cell receptor beta chain was determined in a study of neurological immune-mediated disorders. This clonotype was counted many times. Its specificity is not known. cDNA was made by 5'RACE with 10-nucleotide random UMIs. Every sequencing run produced over 180 million TCR-beta sequences that came from 15-18 subjects. TCRdb independently ran MiXCR on the 5' RACE reads; one entry per CDR3 protein. The sample records 80,000 to 95,000 distinct CDR3 sequences, around 3.6% being singletons. General study findings and limits: The greatest TCR clonal expansion occurred in HTLV-1-associated myelopathy and the least in multiple sclerosis, which fell below healthy controls.

Unsorted libraries came from 2 million PBMCs stored at -80 °C. The ends were cut back, 0 bases at V and 0 bases at J, with 7 bases in the middle. This CDR3 has 16 residues. Germline V gene data show CDR1 as SGDLS and CDR2 as YYNGEE. Material for sequencing was PBMCs. This sequence was found in a woman in her fifties or sixties with multiple sclerosis. This rearrangement joins TRBV9 to TRBJ1-6, with a weak D call TRBD1 (5 bases). CDR3 DNA: TGTGCCAGCAGCGTAGGGGACCCCTCCTATAATTCACCCCTCCACTTT. Amino acids: CASSVGDPSYNSPLHF.